This T cell receptor (beta chain) came from a study of T and B cells in COVID-19 patients (dated by TCRdb to about 2020). At the level of the whole study: In this study, adaptive immunity was profiled in COVID-19 patients who either had active infection or had recovered, using TRB and IGH repertoire sequencing of peripheral blood. A recovered cohort was made up of about 19 patients contributing roughly 21 samples, mostly after mild to moderate COVID-19 managed as outpatients. A median age of roughly 31 years was recorded in the recovered cohort versus 65 to 80 years in the active-infection cohort. Critical illness requiring mechanical ventilation or ECMO was present in three fifths of the roughly 20 patients in the active-infection cohort. Of the roughly 20 patients in the active-infection cohort, 18 had comorbidities associated with unfavorable COVID-19 outcome. Over 7.5 million TCR sequences were analysed in a TCR and BCR sequence repository that covered some 34 patients and under 75 time points. A couple of patients were in both the active and recovered cohorts because samples existed from active disease and from after recovery. An age-matched reference group of some 40 healthy donors negative for COVID-19 antibodies was used as the comparison for repertoire analyses. As many as 9 follow-up blood samples were collected from each patient, and in some individuals these samples spanned different disease stages. The paper as a whole reports these results and caveats: Few blood samples were available from mildly ill patients while symptoms were present or from severe cases at early time points. The cohort was judged too small for assessing how HLA contributes to COVID-19 susceptibility or severity. In active COVID-19, TRB repertoires were highly clonal, while at recovery, diversity and richness increased above the levels seen in healthy donors. A total of 2,000 to 2,500 TCR clusters were exclusive to the recovered cohort, and about 30 of those clusters were low-pGen clusters. Prospective validation of the reported TCR clusters was stated to be required before clinical use. In patients with COVID-19, the usage of TRBV/TRBJ genes was reported to be strongly skewed. Specific T cell subsets (CD4+/Treg/CD8+) and sorted SARS-CoV-2-responsive or tetramer+ T cells had not yet been sequenced, with those experiments still ongoing.

The sequencer listed for this sample is Illumina MiSeq. TRB rearrangements were amplified by multiplex PCR with BIOMED2 TRB-A/B primer pools. Illumina-compatible adapters and 7-nucleotide sample barcodes were added to the amplicons in two consecutive PCRs. All library PCRs used Phusion HS II polymerase. The amplicons were purified from gel with the NucleoSpin Gel and PCR Clean-up kit, measured on Qubit, and combined at around 3.6 nM. Amplicon pool quality was checked on an Agilent 2100 Bioanalyzer before Illumina next-generation sequencing. The authors' pipeline ran thus. MiXCR 3.0.8 with the default MiXCR reference library was used to annotate TRB rearrangements. Non-productive reads and sequences with fewer than 2 reads were excluded, and each unique CDR3 nucleotide sequence counted as one clone. Clonality, diversity, richness and V-J gene usage were calculated in R 3.5.1. GLIPH2 was used to cluster TCRs based on CDR3 similarity, and OLGA was used to calculate the generation probabilities. GLIPH2 clusters were kept only if they contained at least four unique TCR clonotypes found in at least three individuals. TCRdb passed the public sequencing reads through fastp at Q25 and MiXCR, retaining productive beta sequences. When rows share a CDR3 protein, they turn into one entry using the most common DNA and genes. What appears here as the V and J calls and clone size reflects TCRdb's work, not the paper's. This sample comprises 20,000 to 25,000 distinct CDR3 sequences, under 30% of them detected only once. The top ten hold 2.5% to 3% of the sample.

TRB repertoires were amplified using about 220-550 ng of genomic DNA isolated from blood. This clonotype was counted between two and nine times. It has no known antigen specificity. No much larger clone is present one base from it, and per-base qualities are unavailable. The sample comprised blood. This TCR came from a human donor who had recovered from COVID-19.

CDR3 loop: CSAPTLAGPYNEQFF. The bases read TGCAGTGCACCGACCCTAGCGGGACCCTACAATGAGCAGTTCTTC. The V and J segments used are TRBV20-1 and TRBJ2-1; TRBD2 agrees with 9 junctional bases. The CDR3, cysteine through phenylalanine, is 15 amino acids long. Of all the DNA, just the CDR3 is kept, 45 bases in frame from base 1. V has 6 bases trimmed and J has 2 bases trimmed; junction bases matching no gene number 8. Looking up the germline V gene (reference sequence) yields CDR1 DFQATT and CDR2 SNEGSKA.